The next 10 T cell receptor beta chains were all read from a single sample in a study of blood T cell repertoires in COVID-19. Assay: immunoSEQ multiplex PCR; the TCRdb copy retains only in-frame clones and omits some. This table has about 240,000 clones, around 86% appearing once. The sequenced material came from peripheral blood. Every receptor here comes from a man aged 25 to 45 who had recovered from COVID-19.

The chain has TRBV7-6 and TRBJ2-2, with TRBD1 matching over 8 bases. CDR1 and CDR2 (germline): SGHVS, FNYEAQ. V dropped 5 bases and J dropped 4; count of bases not matched to a gene: 6. The CDR3 totals 15 residues. This CDR3 reads CASSRLGQATGELFF. The CDR3 DNA reads TGTGCCAGCAGCCGACTGGGACAGGCCACCGGGGAGCTGTTTTTT.

This clone was seen more than once but under ten times. The chain couples TRBV6-2 or TRBV6-3 to TRBJ1-6; the D gene is possibly TRBD1 (5 bases). The germline V gene has CDR1 MNHEY and CDR2 SVGEGT. The germline V and J ends were trimmed by 0 bases and 6 bases, with 12 bases remaining between them. The CDR3 is 16 amino acids. CDR3 coding DNA: TGTGCCAGCAGTTACTCCGGGGGAGTCGGTAATTCACCCCTCCACTTT. This codes for CASSYSGGVGNSPLHF.

This chain uses TRBV9 with TRBJ1-3; 7 bases line up with TRBD1. The CDR3 loop spans 16 amino acids. Germline lookup yields CDR1 SGDLS and CDR2 YYNGEE. V was pared by 4 bases and J by 0 bases, with 7 bases of the junction left unmatched. CDR3 region: CASSPAGQLSGNTIYF. The CDR3 nucleotides read TGTGCCAGCAGCCCGGCGGGACAGCTCTCTGGAAACACCATATATTTT.

This chain links TRBV7-6 with TRBJ1-1; no reliable D call. The CDR3 is 13 residues long. Germline values: CDR1 SGHVS, CDR2 FNYEAQ. The V gene lost 5 bases and the J gene lost 1 base, with 8 bases spanning the gap. The CDR3 coding sequence is TGTGCCAGCAGCGCCGAGCCGAACACTGAAGCTTTCTTT. Translating it yields CASSAEPNTEAFF.

This rearrangement joins TRBV10-1 to TRBJ1-2, with TRBD1 as a possible D gene (5 bases). Per germline, CDR1 WNHNN and CDR2 SYGVQD (reference sequence). Trimming took 6 bases from V and 2 from J, leaving 10 bases between them. This CDR3 is built from 13 residues. CDR3 loop: CASSLDKNYGYTF. For the CDR3, the DNA is TGCGCCAGCAGCCTGGACAAGAACTATGGCTACACCTTC.

The sample holds one count of this clone. This sequence joins TRBV2 and TRBJ1-5, with no clear D. Germline V CDR1 and CDR2: SNHLY, FYNNEI. V lost 7 bases, J lost 0 bases, and 7 bases lay in between. The CDR3 loop spans 13 amino acids. In DNA, the CDR3 is TGTGCCAGCAAACGGGATAGCAATCAGCCCCAGCATTTT. It specifies CASKRDSNQPQHF.

This chain connects TRBV7-9 to TRBJ2-1; TRBD2 matches 11 bases. The germline CDR1 and CDR2 sequences are SEHNR and FQNEAQ (reference sequence). CDR3 length equals 14 residues. The trim removed 2 bases at V and 7 bases at J, leaving 1 base unmatched. The CDR3 bases are TGTGCCAGCAGCTTAACTAGCGGGGGAAATGAGCAGTTCTTC. This gives the protein CASSLTSGGNEQFF.

V is TRBV5-8 and J is TRBJ2-5, with TRBD2 as a possible D gene (7 bases). The V end lost 5 bases, the J end lost 4 bases, and 18 bases lay between the germline ends. The CDR3 covers 15 residues. Germline CDR1 and CDR2: SGHTS and YDEGEE. CDR3 in amino acids: CASSPGGQVLETQYF. CDR3 in DNA: TGTGCCAGCAGTCCCGGGGGGCAGGTATTAGAGACCCAGTACTTC.

The chain has TRBV18 and TRBJ1-6; D may be TRBD1 (5 bases). This CDR3 contains 17 residues. Per the germline V gene, CDR1 is KGHSH and CDR2 is LQKENI. V was cut by 3 bases and J by 0 bases, with 12 bases left in between. The CDR3 region is CASSPGRGFSYNSPLHF. The CDR3 DNA is TGTGCCAGCTCACCCGGACGGGGGTTCTCCTATAATTCACCCCTCCACTTT.

The chain recombines TRBV12-3 or TRBV12-4 with TRBJ1-6; possibly TRBD1 for D (6 bases). The CDR3 runs 13 residues. Trimming pared 6 bases from V and 5 bases from J, leaving 8 bases between. The CDR3 region is CASRGQHNSPLHF. CDR3 nucleotides: TGTGCCAGCAGAGGACAGCATAATTCACCCCTCCACTTT.